The rows below give T cell receptor beta chains drawn from one sample of a study of blood T cell repertoires in COVID-19. Produced via immunoSEQ multiplex PCR; TCRdb's table is partial and in-frame only. The sample lists tens of thousands of clones; approximately 82% were seen once. What was sequenced was peripheral blood. The receptors shown here come from a man between 65 and 85 years old with active COVID-19. CDR3s leave out the opening cysteine and the closing phenylalanine or tryptophan. The D gene is left open where the match is weak.

d_call	v_call	j_call	cdr3_aa
.	TRBV6-1	TRBJ1-6	ASSEESPALRGPPLH
TRBD2	TRBV9	TRBJ2-5	ASSVGRAGGVSETQY
.	TRBV9	TRBJ1-1	ASSVVANGAEAF
.	TRBV9	TRBJ2-2	ASSRGGVGTGELF
TRBD2	TRBV9	TRBJ2-1	ASSERLSSGGDEQF
.	TRBV21-1	TRBJ1-1	ASLWGWRGLHNTEAF
.	TRBV7-2	TRBJ2-3	ASSSLAVRTDTQY
.	TRBV5-8	TRBJ2-1	ASSRGLIFNEQF
.	TRBV4-2	TRBJ2-7	ASSQPERGGGEQY
TRBD2	TRBV5-6	TRBJ2-5	ASSSQRGGETQY
.	TRBV14	TRBJ2-1	ASSQSWLQGPYNEQF
TRBD1	TRBV7-9	TRBJ2-1	ASSSGQGASYNEQF
TRBD1	TRBV28	TRBJ1-2	ASSLTPDRGVYGYT
TRBD1	TRBV6-5	TRBJ1-1	ASILGQGNTEAF
.	TRBV9	TRBJ2-5	ASSVISQETQY
TRBD1	TRBV5-1	TRBJ1-1	ASSTGQGMNTEAF
TRBD1	TRBV24-1	TRBJ1-4	ATSDPGTGGRLHEKLF
.	TRBV7-8	TRBJ1-2	ASSTQGKDYGYT
.	TRBV5-6	TRBJ1-2	ASSGGQINYGYT
.	TRBV18	TRBJ2-6	ASSPNPPGSGANVLT
.	TRBV10-3	TRBJ2-1	AISGGGVLLGEQF
TRBD1	TRBV7-2	TRBJ1-5	ASRNDRGDNQPQH